These T cell receptor beta chains were read from a single sample in a study of neurological immune-mediated disorders. TCRdb re-called the 5' RACE reads through MiXCR, storing one row per CDR3 protein. The sample lists roughly 89,000 distinct CDR3 sequences; just over 2.5% were seen once. Material: PBMCs. Every receptor here comes from a woman aged 30 to 39 with multiple sclerosis. CDR3s include the opening cysteine and the closing phenylalanine or tryptophan. The D gene is left open where the match is weak. Clone size is not always given. Where it is, it says once, few, many or a class for expanded clones.

TGTGCCAGCAGTCCCGGGACAGGGGGCAACGAGCAGTACTTC,CASSPGTGGNEQYF,many,TRBJ2-7,TRBD1,TRBV27,14
TGTGCCAGCAGCTTAAACGGTAGAAAAGCTTTCTTT,CASSLNGRKAFF,many,TRBJ1-1,NA,TRBV11-2,12
TGTGCCTCGAGGGGGTGGGATTACAATGAGCAGTTCTTC,CASRGWDYNEQFF,many,TRBJ2-1,NA,TRBV7-9,13
TGTGCCAGCAGTAACAGGATTAACTATGGCTACACCTTC,CASSNRINYGYTF,many,TRBJ1-2,NA,TRBV12-3/TRBV12-4,13
TGTGCCATTACGGCTACAGGGGGCCGTGGCTACACCTTC,CAITATGGRGYTF,many,TRBJ1-2,TRBD1,TRBV10-3,13
TGCAGCGTTGAAGGAGGTAGCGAAGGGAACTATGGCTACACCTTC,CSVEGGSEGNYGYTF,many,TRBJ1-2,NA,TRBV29-1,15
TGCGCCAGCAGCCAGGGACAGGACAATGAGCAGTTCTTC,CASSQGQDNEQFF,NA,TRBJ2-1,TRBD1,TRBV4-3,13
TGCAGTGCTTCCCGGGGTGAATCCTACAATGAGCAGTTCTTC,CSASRGESYNEQFF,many,TRBJ2-1,NA,TRBV20-1,14
TGTGCCAGCAGCCAAGTACCCATCAGAGTGGGTGAGCAGTTCTTC,CASSQVPIRVGEQFF,many,TRBJ2-1,NA,TRBV3-1,15
TGCGCCAGCAGCGGGGGGACAGGGGGCCTCTCTGGAAACACCATATATTTT,CASSGGTGGLSGNTIYF,many,TRBJ1-3,TRBD1,TRBV5-1,17
TGTGCCTGGAGTCCGACTGAGGATGAGCAGTTCTTC,CAWSPTEDEQFF,many,TRBJ2-1,NA,TRBV30,12
TGCGCCAGCAGCCCCCTTGGCGGAGGTAGCTCCTACGAGCAGTACTTC,CASSPLGGGSSYEQYF,many,TRBJ2-7,NA,TRBV5-1,16
TGCAGCGTTGAAGACAGGGGCCTCTATGGCTACACCTTC,CSVEDRGLYGYTF,many,TRBJ1-2,NA,TRBV29-1,13
TGCAGTGCTAGTTACGGGGACTATGGCTACACCTTC,CSASYGDYGYTF,many,TRBJ1-2,NA,TRBV20-1,12
TGCGCCAGCAGACGACTAGGTGGGCCCGGGGAGCTGTTTTTT,CASRRLGGPGELFF,many,TRBJ2-2,NA,TRBV5-1,14
TGCGCCAGCAGCTATACTACATTCTCTGGGGCCAACGTCCTGACTTTC,CASSYTTFSGANVLTF,many,TRBJ2-6,NA,TRBV5-1,16
TGTGCCAGCAGTGAAAGCGCCGGGGAGCTGTTTTTT,CASSESAGELFF,many,TRBJ2-2,NA,TRBV2,12
TGTGCCAGCAGTCGCCAGACCGCCGTCTCTGGAAACACCATATATTTT,CASSRQTAVSGNTIYF,many,TRBJ1-3,NA,TRBV7-9,16
TGCAGTGCTCCTGGACAATTTAGCAATCAGCCCCAGCATTTT,CSAPGQFSNQPQHF,many,TRBJ1-5,NA,TRBV20-1,14
TGCGCCAGCAGCCACCGGGACTTCTACACAGATACGCAGTATTTT,CASSHRDFYTDTQYF,many,TRBJ2-3,NA,TRBV5-1,15
TGCACCACAAGGAAAACAGTAATGAACACTGAAGCTTTCTTT,CTTRKTVMNTEAFF,many,TRBJ1-1,NA,TRBV29-1,14
TGTGCCACCAGCATCGACGGGCCTCCCCCAGATACGCAGTATTTT,CATSIDGPPPDTQYF,many,TRBJ2-3,NA,TRBV15,15
TGCAGCGTTGCCATGACAGGGACCAGTAACTATGGCTACACCTTC,CSVAMTGTSNYGYTF,many,TRBJ1-2,TRBD1,TRBV29-1,15
TGCGCCAGCAGCCCCGGTTGGGCTTCGAACACTGAAGCTTTCTTT,CASSPGWASNTEAFF,many,TRBJ1-1,NA,TRBV5-1,15
TGTGCCAGCAGCAATTCCTACGAGCAGTACTTC,CASSNSYEQYF,many,TRBJ2-7,NA,TRBV7-9,11
TGTGCCAGCAGTGAATCCGCAGGGGTGACCTACGAGCAGTACTTC,CASSESAGVTYEQYF,many,TRBJ2-7,NA,TRBV2,15